This TCR beta chain came from a study of CD8+CD57+ T cells in acquired aplastic anemia. Across the whole study: Sorted CD4+ and CD8+ cells yielded approximately 3.4 ug of DNA on average.

This clonotype was picked up one time. V was cut by 8 bases and J by 19 bases, with 30 bases left in between. This CDR3 has 15 amino acids. Per germline, CDR1 SGHTA and CDR2 FQGNSA. TCR beta VDJ combinations and CDR3 sequences were profiled from genomic DNA. TCRdb reprocessed the reads with MiXCR, giving one entry per CDR3 protein. The table has hundreds of thousands of distinct CDR3 sequences, roughly 64% seen once; the top ten hold under 4.5%. The TCR sequence derives from a human donor in good health, serving as a control. The J gene is TRBJ1-6, the V gene TRBV7-2, with D hard to call. The source material was sorted CD4+, CD8+, or CD8+CD57+ T cells (not recorded which) from PBMCs. The CDR3 here is CASAAGPNNEAFFHF. The CDR3 DNA reads TGTGCCAGCGCGGCAGGACCCAATAATGAAGCTTTCTTTCACTTT.